Shown below are 28 T cell receptor beta chains from a single sample sequenced in a study of cytomegalovirus exposure and HLA in healthy donors (dated by TCRdb to about 2017). Receptors were amplified or captured by the immunoSEQ multiplex PCR assay. A mixture of 60 forward primers for TCR Vbeta segments and 13 reverse primers for TCR Jbeta segments was used in the multiplex PCR. TCRdb carries this immuneACCESS record with in-frame sequences only. Its versions omit some clonotypes, under half of them owing to an unresolved V gene in the studies checked, with the rest unexplained. The sample records about 150,000 clones, approximately 81% of which are singletons. The top ten hold 2% to 2.5% of the sample. Sequencing used PBMCs. The receptors originated from a woman between 18 and 29 years old in good health and CMV-seronegative.

The chain uses TRBV2 and TRBJ2-7, with no clear D. Germline V gene lookup returns CDR1 SNHLY and CDR2 FYNNEI. The CDR3 has 15 amino acids. Trimming took 2 bases from V and 2 from J, leaving 13 bases between them. The CDR3 region is CASSEPSAVTYEQYF. The CDR3 nucleotides are TGTGCCAGCAGTGAACCGAGCGCAGTTACCTACGAGCAGTACTTC.

J is TRBJ2-2 and V is TRBV28; 7 positions match TRBD2. The CDR3 is 14 amino acids. V trimming: 7 bases; J trimming: 3 bases; junction bases outside the gene matches: 5. Germline V CDR1 and CDR2: MDHEN, SYDVKM. The CDR3 here is CASKRLAHTGELFF. CDR3 nucleotides: TGTGCCAGCAAGAGACTAGCACACACCGGGGAGCTGTTTTTT.

This chain links TRBV7-9 with TRBJ1-2, with 8 bases that match TRBD1. The CDR3 extends over 16 amino acids. After removal of 5 bases from V and 5 bases from J, the junction contained 13 bases not matched to a gene. Germline V CDR1 and CDR2: SEHNR, FQNEAQ (reference sequence). This CDR3 reads CASSHGQGRVFYGYTF. The CDR3 DNA follows: TGTGCCAGCAGCCACGGACAGGGAAGGGTATTTTATGGCTACACCTTC. Together with reference TRBV7-9 and TRBJ1-2, the CDR3 gives the full variable domain: DTGVSQNPRHKITKRGQNVTFRCDPISEHNRLYWYRQTLGQGPEFLTYFQNEAQLEKSRLLSDRFSAERPKGSFSTLEIQRTEQGDSAMYLCASSHGQGRVFYGYTFGSGTRLTVV.

This clone was seen once. The chain joins TRBV5-1 to TRBJ2-7, with 15 nucleotides matching TRBD2. The CDR3 has 18 residues. Germline V gene data show CDR1 as SGHRS and CDR2 as YFSETQ. With 0 bases clipped from V and 2 bases from J, the junction kept 6 bases outside the gene matches. The DNA of the CDR3 is TGCGCCAGCAGCTTGGCGGGGACTAGCGGGAGGTGGACCTACGAGCAGTACTTC. Translated: CASSLAGTSGRWTYEQYF.

This clone was counted between two and nine times. Other DNA sequences in this specimen translate into the identical CDR3. This sequence joins TRBV25-1 and TRBJ2-2, with TRBD1 matching over 7 bases. The CDR3 is made up of 14 amino acids. Germline V CDR1 and CDR2: MGHDK, SYGVNS. V shed 4 bases and J 3 bases; nucleotides not matched to a gene: 2. CDR3 amino acids: CASSGQGDTGELFF. Here the CDR3 DNA reads TGTGCCAGCAGTGGACAGGGAGACACCGGGGAGCTGTTTTTT.

The J gene is TRBJ2-7, the V gene TRBV11-2; 9 bases map to TRBD1. Germline assignment: CDR1 SGHAT and CDR2 FQNNGV. Losses at the gene ends were 6 bases for V and 6 bases for J; bases not matched to a gene: 12. This CDR3 contains 15 residues. Here the CDR3 DNA reads TGTGCCAGCAGTGCCGGGACAGGGACTTTAGGCGAGCAGTACTTC. Translating it yields CASSAGTGTLGEQYF.

The rearrangement joins TRBV7-2 to TRBJ2-1, with 7 bases aligning to TRBD2. CDR1 is SGHTA, CDR2 FQGNSA, per germline. The CDR3 totals 15 residues. Trimming took 2 bases from V and 3 from J; bases not matched to a gene: 4. The CDR3 sequence: CASSLWGGGYNEQFF. The CDR3 DNA sequence: TGTGCCAGCAGCTTATGGGGCGGGGGCTACAATGAGCAGTTCTTC.

The chain links TRBV18 to TRBJ2-7, with 9 bases that match TRBD1. The CDR3 is 16 residues long. The V and J ends lost 1 base and 1 base, in that order; junction bases with no gene match: 5. The germline V gene has CDR1 KGHSH and CDR2 LQKENI. As DNA, the CDR3 is TGTGCCAGCTCACCACTCTCGGGACAGGGATCCTACGAGCAGTACTTC. This translates into CASSPLSGQGSYEQYF. The complete variable domain, with remaining parts taken from reference TRBV18 and TRBJ2-7, reads NAGVMQNPRHLVRRRGQEARLRCSPMKGHSHVYWYRQLPEEGLKFMVYLQKENIIDESGMPKERFSAEFPKEGPSILRIQQVVRGDSAAYFCASSPLSGQGSYEQYFGPGTRLTVT.

The V and J genes are TRBV7-6 and TRBJ2-1, with a weak D call TRBD2 (6 bases). Trimming removed 2 bases from V and 9 bases from J, with 8 bases in between. In germline, CDR1 is SGHVS, CDR2 FNYEAQ. CDR3 length: 12 residues. This CDR3 reads CASSLMGGEQFF. The CDR3 region has the DNA TGTGCCAGCAGCTTAATGGGGGGTGAGCAGTTCTTC. Variable domain in full (rest from reference TRBV7-6 and TRBJ2-1): GAGVSQSPRYKVTKRGQDVALRCDPISGHVSLYWYRQALGQGPEFLTYFNYEAQQDKSGLPNDRFSAERPEGSISTLTIQRTEQRDSAMYRCASSLMGGEQFFGPGTRLTVL.

The chain joins TRBV4-2 to TRBJ1-5; D is possibly TRBD1 (6 bases). V shed 4 bases and J shed 5 bases, with 21 bases lying between them. The CDR3 sequence is 17 residues long. From germline, CDR1 is LGHNA and CDR2 YNFKEQ. CDR3: CASSPTTWGGRDQPQHF. The CDR3 DNA is TGTGCCAGCAGCCCCACCACTTGGGGGGGGCGCGATCAGCCCCAGCATTTT.

This chain joins TRBV19 and TRBJ2-1; D is perhaps TRBD1 (6 bases). V lost 6 bases and J 10 bases, leaving 19 bases between the germline ends. The CDR3 runs 14 residues. In germline, CDR1 is LNHDA, CDR2 SQIVND (reference sequence). Here the CDR3 reads CASRIFGGPGEQFF. CDR3 nucleotide sequence: TGTGCCAGTAGGATTTTTGGGGGCCCGGGAGAGCAGTTCTTC.

The V gene is TRBV7-9, the J gene TRBJ2-2; tentatively, D is TRBD1 (6 bases). Germline values: CDR1 SEHNR, CDR2 FQNEAQ (reference sequence). The length of the CDR3 is 14 residues. V dropped 5 bases and J dropped 1 base, with 8 bases sitting between them. The CDR3 bases are TGTGCCAGCAGCCCGGGACAGAACACCGGGGAGCTGTTTTTT. This encodes CASSPGQNTGELFF.

The CDR3 coding sequence is TGTGCCAGCAGTTCCCCGGGTAGCGAGATCACAGATACGCAGTATTTT. The encoded protein is CASSSPGSEITDTQYF. The chain combines TRBV28 with TRBJ2-3, with D maybe TRBD2 (5 bases). The ends were cut back, 4 bases at V and 2 bases at J, with 16 bases in the middle. CDR1 and CDR2 (germline): MDHEN, SYDVKM. The CDR3 spans 16 residues.

This sequence joins TRBV11-2 and TRBJ1-2; TRBD1 is a possible D gene (5 bases). Germline CDR1 reads SGHAT; CDR2 reads FQNNGV. CDR3 size: 15 residues. Trimming pared 3 bases from V and 4 bases from J, leaving 15 bases between. As DNA, the CDR3 is TGTGCCAGCAGCTTCGACAGACAAGTTATCTATGGCTACACCTTC. Translating gives CASSFDRQVIYGYTF. The variable domain in full, with the rest retrieved from reference TRBV11-2 and TRBJ1-2, is EAGVAQSPRYKIIEKRQSVAFWCNPISGHATLYWYQQILGQGPKLLIQFQNNGVVDDSQLPKDRFSAERLKGVDSTLKIQPAKLEDSAVYLCASSFDRQVIYGYTFGSGTRLTVV.

The chain recombines TRBV28 with TRBJ2-1; the D gene is possibly TRBD2 (5 bases). The CDR3 spans 13 residues. V was trimmed by 5 bases and J by 8 bases, leaving 13 bases between them. The germline CDR1 and CDR2 sequences are MDHEN and SYDVKM. DNA of the CDR3: TGTGCCAGCAGTCGGATCCGAGGGTATGAGCAGTTCTTC. Its protein product is CASSRIRGYEQFF.

This chain joins TRBV19 and TRBJ2-1; 7 bases map to TRBD2. The V and J ends lost 1 base and 4 bases, in that order; junction bases with no gene match: 4. Germline lookup yields CDR1 LNHDA and CDR2 SQIVND (reference sequence). The CDR3 is 15 amino acids. CDR3 in DNA: TGTGCCAGTAGTATAGGAGCGGGGACTTACAATGAGCAGTTCTTC. Translation gives CASSIGAGTYNEQFF.

This rearrangement joins TRBV30 to TRBJ2-2; 7 bases are shared with TRBD2. With 0 bases clipped from V and 6 bases from J, the junction kept 7 bases outside the gene matches. The CDR3 sequence is 15 residues long. The germline V gene encodes CDR1 GTSNPN and CDR2 SVGIG (reference sequence). For the CDR3, the DNA is TGTGCCTGGAGTGTTGCGGGAGTGGGCTCCGGGGAGCTGTTTTTT. As protein: CAWSVAGVGSGELFF.

The V and J genes are TRBV5-1 and TRBJ2-1; D possibly corresponds to TRBD1 (6 bases). Per the germline V gene, CDR1 is SGHRS and CDR2 is YFSETQ. This CDR3 contains 16 residues. The V gene lost 2 bases and the J gene lost 1 base, with 13 bases spanning the gap. The CDR3 DNA sequence: TGCGCCAGCAGCTTCTCACTACAGGGTTCCTACAATGAGCAGTTCTTC. Its translation is CASSFSLQGSYNEQFF.

This clone was detected only a few times. The chain links TRBV6-1 to TRBJ1-5, with D possibly matching TRBD1 (6 bases). CDR3 length: 13 amino acids. From germline, CDR1 is MNHNS and CDR2 SASEGT. V lost 7 bases and J 5 bases, leaving 12 bases between the germline ends. The CDR3 DNA is TGTGCCAGCATGGCCCCAGGGGATCAGCCCCAGCATTTT. Its translation is CASMAPGDQPQHF.

The chain is built from TRBV6-6 and TRBJ1-4; D gene ambiguous. The germline CDR1 and CDR2 sequences are MNHNY and SVGAGI (reference sequence). CDR3 size: 13 residues. V was shortened by 2 bases and J by 13 bases, with 14 bases between the two germline ends. The DNA of the CDR3 is TGTGCCAGCAGTTACAGCGGTGCAGAACGACTGTTTTTT. Amino acid sequence: CASSYSGAERLFF.

The chain carries TRBV19 and TRBJ1-2; no clear D. Germline-derived CDR1 and CDR2 are LNHDA and SQIVND (reference sequence). Deletions cut 0 bases from V and 3 bases from J, with 14 bases between. This CDR3 is built from 16 residues. CDR3 in amino acids: CASSIDNRQVHYGYTF. The CDR3 DNA reads as TGTGCCAGTAGTATAGATAATAGGCAGGTCCACTATGGCTACACCTTC.

This clone came up a few times. The chain recombines TRBV27 with TRBJ1-2; 8 nucleotides align to TRBD1. This CDR3 region has 15 residues. The V gene end was trimmed by 6 bases and the J gene end by 8 bases; junction bases not matched to a gene: 14. Germline V CDR1 and CDR2: MNHEY, SMNVEV (reference sequence). CDR3 DNA: TGTGCCAGCAGCCCATTCGGACAGGGCGAGGTCGGCTACACCTTC. Residues: CASSPFGQGEVGYTF.

This clone was detected once. This rearrangement joins TRBV7-3 to TRBJ2-5, with 9 bases lining up with TRBD2. The germline CDR1 and CDR2 sequences are SGHTA and FQGTGA. The CDR3 length is 19 residues. V shed 5 bases, J shed 3 bases, and the junction held 19 bases outside the gene matches. CDR3 in amino acids: CASSPGVLAGGRRKETQYF. CDR3 nucleotides: TGTGCCAGCAGCCCCGGAGTACTAGCGGGCGGTCGACGCAAAGAGACCCAGTACTTC.

The sample holds a few counts of this clone. This sequence joins TRBV4-2 and TRBJ1-1; no clear D. The CDR3 length is 13 residues. Germline V gives CDR1 LGHNA, CDR2 YNFKEQ. The ends were cut back, 6 bases at V and 2 bases at J, with 10 bases in the middle. The CDR3, as DNA: TGTGCCAGCAGGGGCCAGTTAAACACTGAAGCTTTCTTT. This gives the protein CASRGQLNTEAFF.

The V and J genes are TRBV2 and TRBJ2-7; TRBD1 matches at 7 bases. Trimming at V came to 6 bases and at J to 6 bases, leaving 11 bases not matched to a gene. This CDR3 has 14 amino acids. CDR1 SNHLY and CDR2 FYNNEI come from the germline V gene. As DNA, the CDR3 is TGTGCCAGCAGAAACCACAGGGGTGGCGGCGAGCAGTACTTC. This codes for CASRNHRGGGEQYF.

This clone appeared a few times. This CDR3 is also generated by other DNA sequences in the sample. The chain links TRBV14 to TRBJ1-2; the D is unclear. The CDR3 has 13 amino acids. V gave up 1 base and J gave up 2 bases, with 5 bases separating them. Germline V gene data show CDR1 as SGHDN and CDR2 as FVKESK. The CDR3 is CASSQGANYGYTF. The CDR3 nucleotides read TGTGCCAGCAGCCAAGGGGCGAACTATGGCTACACCTTC.

This chain joins TRBV28 and TRBJ1-2; 7 positions agree with TRBD1. J lost 4 bases, V lost 2 bases, and 1 base had no gene match. The CDR3 loop spans 13 amino acids. Germline V gene data show CDR1 as MDHEN and CDR2 as SYDVKM. This CDR3 is CASSLTGVYGYTF. CDR3 nucleotides: TGTGCCAGCAGTTTAACAGGGGTCTATGGCTACACCTTC.

The V gene is TRBV6-1, the J gene TRBJ1-1, with D hard to call. V was shortened by 3 bases and J by 3 bases, with 8 bases between the two germline ends. Germline V gene data show CDR1 as MNHNS and CDR2 as SASEGT. CDR3 length: 13 amino acids. CDR3 nucleotides: TGTGCCAGCAGTGAGGACTTCCACACTGAAGCTTTCTTT. Protein product: CASSEDFHTEAFF.